Presented here are 15 T cell receptor beta chains from one specimen sequenced in a study of cytomegalovirus exposure and HLA in healthy donors. PCR used 60 Vbeta primers and 13 Jbeta primers. Produced via immunoSEQ multiplex PCR; TCRdb's table is partial and in-frame only. Of 100,000 to 150,000 clones listed, about four fifths are singletons. The specimen was PBMCs. The receptors shown here come from a man aged 18-30 years in good health and CMV-seronegative.

Only a few counts were recorded for this clone. The chain carries TRBV5-1 and TRBJ1-1; TRBD1 aligns across 10 bases. Per the germline V gene, CDR1 is SGHRS and CDR2 is YFSETQ. There are 15 residues in the CDR3. The V and J ends lost 0 bases and 1 base, in that order; junction bases with no gene match: 0. CDR3 sequence reads: CASSLGTGGNTEAFF. The CDR3 coding sequence is TGCGCCAGCAGCTTGGGGACAGGGGGGAACACTGAAGCTTTCTTT.

This chain joins TRBV6-1 and TRBJ1-2, with TRBD1 identical over 7 bases. The CDR3 contains 13 residues. J was trimmed by 4 bases and V by 4 bases; bases with no gene match: 3. Germline V gives CDR1 MNHNS, CDR2 SASEGT. For the CDR3, the DNA is TGTGCCAGCAGTGGAAGGGACAGCTATGGCTACACCTTC. Translation gives CASSGRDSYGYTF.

The CDR3 sequence: CAIRTAEKLFF. The CDR3 nucleotides read TGTGCCATCAGGACAGCCGAAAAACTGTTTTTT. The V call is TRBV10-3, the J call TRBJ1-4; D is perhaps TRBD1 (5 bases). V lost 6 bases and J lost 8, with 7 bases in between. CDR3 length: 11 residues. Germline V CDR1 and CDR2: ENHRY, SYGVKD.

The CDR3 loop is CATRGQDVGNTEAFF. The CDR3 nucleotides read TGCGCCACCCGCGGACAGGATGTGGGAAACACTGAAGCTTTCTTT. This rearrangement joins TRBV5-1 to TRBJ1-1; 7 nucleotides match TRBD1. V lost 9 bases, J lost 2 bases, and 13 bases stayed unmatched. This CDR3 spans 15 amino acids. Germline-derived CDR1 and CDR2 are SGHRS and YFSETQ.

The chain couples TRBV11-1 to TRBJ1-5, with unresolved D. V was trimmed by 5 bases and J by 7 bases, leaving 15 bases between them. The CDR3 runs to 14 residues. Germline lookup yields CDR1 SGHAT and CDR2 FQDESV (reference sequence). CDR3 amino acids: CASSRTSTGQPQHF. CDR3 nucleotide sequence: TGTGCCAGCAGCCGGACCTCCACGGGGCAGCCCCAGCATTTT.

This clone was seen once. This chain connects TRBV4-2 to TRBJ1-6; a possible D gene is TRBD1 (5 bases). The CDR3 is 15 amino acids. Trimming removed 0 bases from V and 11 bases from J, with 14 bases in between. The germline CDR1 and CDR2 sequences are LGHNA and YNFKEQ. Here the CDR3 reads CASSQEAGSMTPLHF. CDR3 DNA: TGTGCCAGCAGCCAAGAGGCAGGGTCCATGACACCCCTCCACTTT.

This clone was detected only once. The chain uses TRBV5-8 and TRBJ2-7; TRBD1 agrees at 7 bases. Germline CDR1 and CDR2: SGHTS and YDEGEE. This CDR3 spans 13 amino acids. Trimming at V came to 4 bases and at J to 3 bases, leaving 4 bases not matched to a gene. CDR3 loop: CASSRWDSYEQYF. The CDR3 DNA is TGTGCCAGCAGCAGATGGGACAGCTACGAGCAGTACTTC.

This chain connects TRBV7-2 to TRBJ1-3, with D possibly being TRBD1 (6 bases). CDR3 length: 15 amino acids. The ends were cut back, 6 bases at V and 0 bases at J, with 12 bases in the middle. Germline V lookup: CDR1 SGHTA, CDR2 FQGNSA. Here the CDR3 DNA reads TGTGCCAGCAGTTATCAGGGGCGCTCTGGAAACACCATATATTTT. Translated, it gives CASSYQGRSGNTIYF.

The chain links TRBV7-9 to TRBJ1-5; the D gene is possibly TRBD1 (6 bases). CDR3 length: 15 residues. Trimming removed 4 bases from V and 4 bases from J, with 14 bases in between. Germline assignment: CDR1 SEHNR and CDR2 FQNEAQ (reference sequence). This chain's CDR3 is CASSSPGTSNQPQHF. Here the CDR3 DNA reads TGTGCCAGCAGCTCCCCCGGGACAAGTAATCAGCCCCAGCATTTT.

The chain recombines TRBV30 with TRBJ1-1; 7 bases agree with TRBD1. The CDR3 contains 12 residues. Germline V lookup: CDR1 GTSNPN, CDR2 SVGIG (reference sequence). The V segment lost 4 bases and the J segment 4 bases; nucleotides outside the gene matches: 3. The CDR3, as DNA: TGTGCCTGGACCTCAGGGGGCACTGAAGCTTTCTTT. It codes for CAWTSGGTEAFF.

The chain links TRBV5-1 to TRBJ2-5; D not resolved. The germline V gene encodes CDR1 SGHRS and CDR2 YFSETQ. V gave up 2 bases and J gave up 5 bases, with 13 bases separating them. This CDR3 region has 14 residues. The CDR3 spells CASSFGSSKETQYF. The CDR3 nucleotides are TGCGCCAGCAGCTTCGGGTCCAGTAAGGAGACCCAGTACTTC.

CDR3 coding DNA: TGTGCCAGCACGGATAGCGGGGGGCCATCGTCTGGAAATGAGCAGTTCTTC. Its protein product is CASTDSGGPSSGNEQFF. The chain employs TRBV27 and TRBJ2-1; 10 bases map to TRBD2. The CDR3 totals 17 residues. The ends lost 7 bases at V and 7 bases at J; junction bases unmatched: 16. CDR1 and CDR2 (germline): MNHEY, SMNVEV (reference sequence).

This chain's CDR3 is CASSPGYNEQFF. Here the CDR3 DNA reads TGTGCCAGCAGCCCAGGCTACAATGAGCAGTTCTTC. This chain connects TRBV9 to TRBJ2-1; D is unresolved. CDR1 SGDLS and CDR2 YYNGEE come from the germline V gene. The ends were cut back, 4 bases at V and 3 bases at J, with 5 bases in the middle. This CDR3 is 12 amino acids long.

The chain is built from TRBV9 and TRBJ1-2; D uncertain. The CDR3 extends over 14 amino acids. The V and J ends lost 3 bases and 6 bases respectively, with 15 bases between them. Germline assignment: CDR1 SGDLS and CDR2 YYNGEE. CDR3 amino acids: CASSAPPGLHGYTF. DNA for the CDR3: TGTGCCAGCAGCGCGCCCCCCGGGTTGCATGGCTACACCTTC.

The chain links TRBV10-3 to TRBJ2-7; a possible D gene is TRBD2 (6 bases). Germline CDR1 reads ENHRY; CDR2 reads SYGVKD. The CDR3 contains 12 residues. Trimming shortened V by 6 bases and J by 7 bases, and 13 bases separated the two germline ends. CDR3 sequence: CAIRDSGREQYF. The CDR3 DNA follows: TGTGCCATCAGGGACTCCGGGAGAGAGCAGTACTTC.